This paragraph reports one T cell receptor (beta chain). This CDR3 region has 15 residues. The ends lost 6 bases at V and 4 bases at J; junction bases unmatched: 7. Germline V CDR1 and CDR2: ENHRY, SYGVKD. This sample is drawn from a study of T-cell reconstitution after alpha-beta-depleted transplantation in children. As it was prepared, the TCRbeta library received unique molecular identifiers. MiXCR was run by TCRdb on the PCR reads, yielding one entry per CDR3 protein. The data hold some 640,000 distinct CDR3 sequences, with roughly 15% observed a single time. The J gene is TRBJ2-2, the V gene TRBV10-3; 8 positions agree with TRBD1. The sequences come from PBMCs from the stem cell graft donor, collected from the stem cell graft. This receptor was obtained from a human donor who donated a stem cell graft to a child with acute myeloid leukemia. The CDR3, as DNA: TGTGCCATCAGACCGGACAGGGACTTCACCGGGGAGCTGTTTTTT. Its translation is CAIRPDRDFTGELFF.